This record concerns one T cell receptor (beta chain) sequence. Its cognate antigen is unknown. TCRdb analysed the RT-PCR reads with MiXCR anew, one entry per CDR3 protein. Among over 650,000 distinct CDR3 sequences, about 18% were seen once, and the ten largest hold roughly 10%. This sample was taken from a study of response to subunit inactivated influenza vaccine. V was shortened by 0 bases and J by 2 bases, with 14 bases between the two germline ends. CDR1 SQVTM and CDR2 ANQGSEA come from the germline V gene. The CDR3 totals 16 residues. Study-level findings and limits: T cells newly recruited by each seasonal influenza vaccination are few, the authors suggested.

The TCR comes from a man between 45 and 60 years old who received an inactivated influenza vaccine. The chain links TRBV29-1 to TRBJ2-1; perhaps D is TRBD1 or TRBD2 (6 bases each). Material: PBMCs from blood, obtained 5 days after vaccination. CDR3 protein: CSVEDVQGRTYNEQFF. The CDR3 nucleotides are TGCAGCGTTGAAGATGTCCAGGGGAGGACCTACAATGAGCAGTTCTTC.